These T cell receptor beta chains were read from a single sample in a study of human T cells and chemical hapten exposure. MiXCR was run by TCRdb on the RACE reads, yielding one entry per CDR3 protein. The sample contains tens of thousands of distinct CDR3 sequences, less than 10% of which appear only once. The sequencing here drew on whole blood, taken in connection with sensitization to the hapten diphenylcyclopropenone (DPC). These receptors were taken from a woman between 50 and 59 years old with alopecia areata. Some clones in this sample may be carry-over from other donors' samples. CDR3s include the opening cysteine and the closing phenylalanine or tryptophan. Fields, in order: J gene, CDR3 length, D gene, clone size, V gene, CDR3 protein, CDR3 DNA. A D gene is named only where the DNA matches it firmly. Size is omitted from some rows. Given values are once, few, many or a class for expanded clones.

j_call: TRBJ2-7
cdr3_length: 12
d_call: -
clone_size: many
v_call: TRBV6-1
cdr3_aa: CASRKEAYEQYF
cdr3_nt: TGTGCCAGCAGAAAAGAGGCCTACGAGCAGTACTTC

j_call: TRBJ2-3
cdr3_length: 15
d_call: TRBD2
clone_size: -
v_call: TRBV20-1
cdr3_aa: CSASKASGLMDAQYF
cdr3_nt: TGCAGTGCTAGTAAGGCTAGCGGGTTAATGGATGCGCAGTATTTT

j_call: TRBJ2-3
cdr3_length: 15
d_call: TRBD1
clone_size: -
v_call: TRBV6-1
cdr3_aa: CATTPRDRGTDTQYF
cdr3_nt: TGTGCCACCACACCCCGGGACAGGGGGACAGATACGCAGTATTTT

j_call: TRBJ2-7
cdr3_length: 14
d_call: -
clone_size: many
v_call: TRBV12-3/TRBV12-4
cdr3_aa: CASSLATGEYVTYF
cdr3_nt: TGTGCCAGCAGTTTAGCAACAGGAGAGTACGTTACGTACTTC

j_call: TRBJ2-5
cdr3_length: 16
d_call: TRBD2
clone_size: -
v_call: TRBV7-2
cdr3_aa: CASSPLAGLAQETQYF
cdr3_nt: TGTGCCAGCAGCCCCCTGGCGGGACTAGCACAAGAGACCCAGTACTTC

j_call: TRBJ2-7
cdr3_length: 17
d_call: TRBD2
clone_size: many
v_call: TRBV5-6
cdr3_aa: CASSQGLAGVLSYEQYF
cdr3_nt: TGTGCCAGCAGCCAGGGACTAGCGGGCGTCCTCTCCTACGAGCAGTACTTC

j_call: TRBJ2-1
cdr3_length: 16
d_call: -
clone_size: many
v_call: TRBV12-2
cdr3_aa: CASRLFEAEVGDEQFF
cdr3_nt: TGTGCAAGTCGCTTATTCGAAGCGGAGGTGGGAGATGAGCAGTTCTTC

j_call: TRBJ2-7
cdr3_length: 20
d_call: TRBD2
clone_size: many
v_call: TRBV9
cdr3_aa: CASSATLLPGLAGGVYEQYF
cdr3_nt: TGTGCCAGCAGCGCAACCTTATTACCGGGACTAGCGGGAGGAGTATACGAGCAGTACTTC

j_call: TRBJ2-7
cdr3_length: 14
d_call: -
clone_size: few
v_call: TRBV25-1
cdr3_aa: CASSEGSRSYEQYF
cdr3_nt: TGTGCCAGCAGTGAAGGTAGCAGATCCTACGAGCAGTACTTC

j_call: TRBJ2-1
cdr3_length: 15
d_call: -
clone_size: many
v_call: TRBV20-1
cdr3_aa: CSANNRDGPYNEQFF
cdr3_nt: TGCAGTGCTAACAACCGGGACGGACCCTACAATGAGCAGTTCTTC

j_call: TRBJ1-5
cdr3_length: 15
d_call: TRBD1
clone_size: few
v_call: TRBV6-2/TRBV6-3
cdr3_aa: CASRSAGGSNQPQHF
cdr3_nt: TGTGCCAGCAGGTCCGCAGGGGGGAGCAATCAGCCCCAGCATTTT

j_call: TRBJ2-3
cdr3_length: 14
d_call: -
clone_size: few
v_call: TRBV7-9
cdr3_aa: CASSWAGNTDTQYF
cdr3_nt: TGTGCCAGCAGTTGGGCGGGGAACACAGATACGCAGTATTTT

j_call: TRBJ2-3
cdr3_length: 13
d_call: -
clone_size: -
v_call: TRBV9
cdr3_aa: CASRPQTHGAQYF
cdr3_nt: TGTGCCAGCAGACCCCAGACCCATGGGGCGCAGTATTTT

j_call: TRBJ2-1
cdr3_length: 15
d_call: TRBD2
clone_size: many
v_call: TRBV5-5
cdr3_aa: CASSRHTREGNEQFF
cdr3_nt: TGTGCCAGCAGCCGACATACCAGGGAGGGCAATGAGCAGTTCTTC

j_call: TRBJ2-1
cdr3_length: 12
d_call: TRBD1
clone_size: many
v_call: TRBV7-2
cdr3_aa: CASRQGLNEQFF
cdr3_nt: TGTGCCAGCCGACAGGGTTTGAATGAGCAGTTCTTC

j_call: TRBJ1-5
cdr3_length: 15
d_call: -
clone_size: few
v_call: TRBV6-2/TRBV6-3
cdr3_aa: CASNIQGMGNQPQHF
cdr3_nt: TGTGCCAGCAATATACAGGGTATGGGCAATCAGCCCCAGCATTTT

j_call: TRBJ2-3
cdr3_length: 12
d_call: -
clone_size: many
v_call: TRBV20-1
cdr3_aa: CSARTPPDTQYF
cdr3_nt: TGCAGTGCCCGGACACCCCCAGATACGCAGTATTTT

j_call: TRBJ2-7
cdr3_length: 15
d_call: -
clone_size: -
v_call: TRBV20-1
cdr3_aa: CSASKGVTDVYEQYF
cdr3_nt: TGCAGTGCTAGTAAGGGGGTCACTGACGTCTACGAGCAGTACTTC

j_call: TRBJ1-1
cdr3_length: 14
d_call: -
clone_size: few
v_call: TRBV3-1
cdr3_aa: CASSQDGRRAEAFF
cdr3_nt: TGTGCCAGCAGCCAAGATGGGCGAAGGGCTGAAGCTTTCTTT

j_call: TRBJ2-7
cdr3_length: 17
d_call: TRBD1
clone_size: many
v_call: TRBV10-3
cdr3_aa: CAISFFKPGQGHGEQYF
cdr3_nt: TGTGCCATCAGCTTTTTTAAACCGGGACAGGGCCATGGCGAGCAGTACTTC

j_call: TRBJ2-5
cdr3_length: 13
d_call: TRBD1
clone_size: few
v_call: TRBV29-1
cdr3_aa: CSVGAGGQETQYF
cdr3_nt: TGCAGCGTTGGAGCAGGGGGACAAGAGACCCAGTACTTC

j_call: TRBJ2-7
cdr3_length: 12
d_call: TRBD2
clone_size: many
v_call: TRBV30
cdr3_aa: CAWGLALYEQYF
cdr3_nt: TGTGCCTGGGGACTAGCCCTCTACGAGCAGTACTTC

j_call: TRBJ1-6
cdr3_length: 14
d_call: -
clone_size: many
v_call: TRBV20-1
cdr3_aa: CSARGNSYNSPLHF
cdr3_nt: TGCAGTGCTAGGGGGAACAGCTATAATTCACCCCTCCACTTT

j_call: TRBJ1-6
cdr3_length: 13
d_call: -
clone_size: few
v_call: TRBV7-9
cdr3_aa: CVSSSFYNSPLHF
cdr3_nt: TGTGTCAGCAGCTCGTTCTATAATTCACCCCTCCACTTT

j_call: TRBJ1-1
cdr3_length: 12
d_call: TRBD1
clone_size: many
v_call: TRBV12-3/TRBV12-4
cdr3_aa: CASSRDRALAFF
cdr3_nt: TGTGCCAGCAGCCGGGACAGGGCTTTAGCTTTCTTT

j_call: TRBJ2-7
cdr3_length: 12
d_call: -
clone_size: few
v_call: TRBV11-1
cdr3_aa: CASSPAGDEQYF
cdr3_nt: TGTGCCAGCAGTCCAGCGGGTGACGAGCAGTACTTC

j_call: TRBJ2-3
cdr3_length: 15
d_call: -
clone_size: many
v_call: TRBV9
cdr3_aa: CASSVELGSTDTQYF
cdr3_nt: TGTGCCAGCAGCGTAGAGTTGGGGAGCACAGATACGCAGTATTTT

j_call: TRBJ1-1
cdr3_length: 15
d_call: -
clone_size: -
v_call: TRBV11-2
cdr3_aa: CASSLSTTSNTEAFF
cdr3_nt: TGTGCCAGCAGCTTGTCAACGACATCCAACACTGAAGCTTTCTTT

j_call: TRBJ1-3
cdr3_length: 13
d_call: -
clone_size: many
v_call: TRBV3-1
cdr3_aa: CASSLGFGNTIYF
cdr3_nt: TGTGCCAGCAGTTTGGGTTTCGGAAACACCATATATTTT

j_call: TRBJ1-2
cdr3_length: 14
d_call: -
clone_size: many
v_call: TRBV7-9
cdr3_aa: CASSLTGGSQGYTF
cdr3_nt: TGTGCCAGCAGCTTAACTGGCGGGTCTCAGGGCTACACCTTC

j_call: TRBJ2-3
cdr3_length: 16
d_call: TRBD2
clone_size: -
v_call: TRBV18
cdr3_aa: CASSELAGAGTDTQYF
cdr3_nt: TGTGCCAGCTCTGAACTAGCGGGAGCTGGCACAGATACGCAGTATTTT

j_call: TRBJ1-1
cdr3_length: 13
d_call: TRBD1
clone_size: many
v_call: TRBV10-3
cdr3_aa: CAITGQLNTEAFF
cdr3_nt: TGTGCCATAACGGGACAGCTGAACACTGAAGCTTTCTTT

j_call: TRBJ1-1
cdr3_length: 14
d_call: TRBD1
clone_size: many
v_call: TRBV6-2/TRBV6-3
cdr3_aa: CASSSTTGVTEAFF
cdr3_nt: TGTGCCAGCAGCTCGACGACAGGGGTCACTGAAGCTTTCTTT

j_call: TRBJ2-7
cdr3_length: 14
d_call: -
clone_size: -
v_call: TRBV11-2
cdr3_aa: CVSSRSHMKYEQYF
cdr3_nt: TGTGTCAGCAGCCGGAGTCACATGAAATACGAGCAGTACTTC

j_call: TRBJ2-5
cdr3_length: 12
d_call: -
clone_size: many
v_call: TRBV25-1
cdr3_aa: CASSEGTETQYF
cdr3_nt: TGTGCCAGCAGTGAAGGGACGGAGACCCAGTACTTC

j_call: TRBJ2-6
cdr3_length: 15
d_call: -
clone_size: many
v_call: TRBV5-1
cdr3_aa: CASSLGSSGANVLTF
cdr3_nt: TGCGCCAGCAGCTTGGGGAGCTCTGGGGCCAACGTCCTGACTTTC

j_call: TRBJ2-6
cdr3_length: 17
d_call: TRBD1
clone_size: few
v_call: TRBV5-1
cdr3_aa: CASSSGQWTSGANVLTF
cdr3_nt: TGCGCCAGCAGCTCGGGACAGTGGACTTCTGGGGCCAACGTCCTGACTTTC

j_call: TRBJ2-1
cdr3_length: 17
d_call: -
clone_size: few
v_call: TRBV7-5
cdr3_aa: CISVSEAYGQGGNEQFF
cdr3_nt: -

j_call: TRBJ2-7
cdr3_length: 16
d_call: TRBD2
clone_size: many
v_call: TRBV6-5
cdr3_aa: CASSPLGSGNSYEQYF
cdr3_nt: TGTGCCAGCAGTCCCTTAGGTAGCGGGAACTCCTACGAGCAGTACTTC

j_call: TRBJ2-1
cdr3_length: 16
d_call: TRBD2
clone_size: few
v_call: TRBV6-5
cdr3_aa: CASSFRSGGDYNEQFF
cdr3_nt: TGTGCCAGCAGTTTCCGTTCGGGAGGGGATTACAATGAGCAGTTCTTC